What follows are 24 T cell receptor beta chains derived from one specimen sequenced in a study of vaccination and CD4 T cells after COVID-19. These receptors have no identified antigens. The study sequenced cultured CD4+ T cell DNA using the Oncomine TCR Beta short-read assay. TCRdb re-called the PCR reads through MiXCR, storing one row per CDR3 protein. The sample records fewer than 30,000 distinct CDR3 sequences, approximately 28% being singletons. Stated time point: late sampling 161 to 241 days after vaccination in a few convalescent patients. Treatment defined: approximately 9-day PBMC culture with coronavirus spike peptide pools or control peptides (ViraFEST assay). This sample comprised CD4+ T cells from blood, cultured in vitro, obtained about 7 months after SARS-CoV-2 vaccination. All receptors derive from a human donor who had recovered from COVID-19.

This chain uses TRBV18 with TRBJ1-5, with D unclear. This CDR3 is built from 17 residues. The germline gives CDR1 KGHSH, CDR2 LQKENI. V lost 3 bases, J lost 0 bases, and 15 bases lay in between. CDR3 DNA: TGTGCCAGCTCACCGGAGCCCACACATTATAGCAATCAGCCCCAGCATTTT. It translates to CASSPEPTHYSNQPQHF.

The chain carries TRBV10-3 and TRBJ2-1; 12 nucleotides agree with TRBD2. Germline loops: CDR1 ENHRY, CDR2 SYGVKD. The CDR3 consists of 15 residues. V was pared by 4 bases and J by 5 bases, with 3 bases of the junction left unmatched. This chain's CDR3 is CAISVRLAGDNEQFF. CDR3 nucleotide sequence: TGTGCCATCAGTGTCCGACTAGCGGGAGACAATGAGCAGTTCTTC.

The chain uses TRBV20-1 and TRBJ2-2, with a possible D match to TRBD1 (6 bases). V lost 0 bases and J 5 bases, leaving 10 bases between the germline ends. Germline lookup yields CDR1 DFQATT and CDR2 SNEGSKA (reference sequence). The length of the CDR3 is 14 residues. CDR3 protein: CSARDPTGTGELFF. In DNA form, the CDR3 reads TGCAGTGCTAGAGATCCCACAGGGACCGGGGAGCTGTTTTTT.

The chain employs TRBV5-8 and TRBJ2-7, with D perhaps matching TRBD1 (5 bases). The ends were cut back, 0 bases at V and 2 bases at J, with 9 bases in the middle. Germline CDR1 reads SGHTS; CDR2 reads YDEGEE. The CDR3 runs 14 residues. CDR3 loop: CASSLGTPTYEQYF. The CDR3 region has the DNA TGTGCCAGCAGCTTGGGGACACCAACCTACGAGCAGTACTTC.

This chain connects TRBV25-1 to TRBJ2-1, with 11 bases lining up with TRBD2. The V and J ends lost 3 bases and 4 bases, in that order; junction bases with no gene match: 2. Germline loops: CDR1 MGHDK, CDR2 SYGVNS. This CDR3 comprises 15 residues. The CDR3 sequence: CASSESSGRYNEQFF. The CDR3, as DNA: TGTGCCAGCAGTGAGTCTAGCGGGAGGTACAATGAGCAGTTCTTC.

The rearrangement links TRBV10-2 to TRBJ1-1; no definite D call. Deletions cut 4 bases from V and 1 base from J, with 4 bases between. The length of the CDR3 is 12 residues. Germline V gene sequence: CDR1 WSHSY, CDR2 SAAADI. As DNA, the CDR3 is TGCGCCAGCAGTGCTGGGAACACTGAAGCTTTCTTT. Translation: CASSAGNTEAFF.

The chain is built from TRBV25-1 and TRBJ2-1; 10 nucleotides match TRBD2. CDR1 is MGHDK, CDR2 SYGVNS, per germline. CDR3 length: 16 amino acids. V trimming: 2 bases; J trimming: 0 bases; junction bases outside the gene matches: 1. The CDR3 spells CASSEPSGSSYNEQFF. The CDR3 nucleotides are TGTGCCAGCAGTGAACCTAGCGGGAGCTCCTACAATGAGCAGTTCTTC.

A few counts support this clonotype. The chain links TRBV7-8 to TRBJ2-1, with 8 bases matching TRBD1. Germline values: CDR1 SGHVS, CDR2 FQNEAQ. Trimming at V came to 4 bases and at J to 7 bases, leaving 9 bases not matched to a gene. The CDR3 extends over 15 amino acids. The CDR3 reads CASSYGQGVRNEQFF. For the CDR3, the DNA is TGTGCCAGCAGCTACGGACAGGGAGTACGGAATGAGCAGTTCTTC.

This clonotype was detected a few times. In nucleotides, the CDR3 is TGTGCCAGCAGCCCGGTCGGGGCCGAGCAGTACTTC. Its translation: CASSPVGAEQYF. The chain links TRBV7-9 to TRBJ2-7, with D possibly being TRBD1 or TRBD2 (5 bases each). Germline CDR1 SEHNR, CDR2 FQNEAQ (reference sequence). V gave up 5 bases and J gave up 6 bases, with 11 bases separating them. The CDR3 has 12 amino acids. Full variable domain (rest looked up from reference TRBV7-9 and TRBJ2-7): DTGVSQNPRHKITKRGQNVTFRCDPISEHNRLYWYRQTLGQGPEFLTYFQNEAQLEKSRLLSDRFSAERPKGSFSTLEIQRTEQGDSAMYLCASSPVGAEQYFGPGTRLTVT.

This clonotype appeared a few times. J is TRBJ2-3 and V is TRBV24-1; D ambiguous. This CDR3 spans 13 amino acids. Deletions cut 5 bases from V and 4 bases from J, with 9 bases between. CDR1 KGHDR and CDR2 SFDVKD come from the germline V gene. CDR3 in amino acids: CATSAFRADTQYF. The DNA of the CDR3 is TGTGCCACCAGTGCCTTCCGGGCAGATACGCAGTATTTT.

This clonotype has only a few counts. This chain connects TRBV24-1 to TRBJ2-5; the match to TRBD1 covers 8 bases. After removal of 3 bases from V and 5 bases from J, the junction contained 13 bases not matched to a gene. This CDR3 is 17 amino acids long. Germline values: CDR1 KGHDR, CDR2 SFDVKD. CDR3 sequence reads: CATSDRMGQATRETQYF. The CDR3 bases are TGTGCCACCAGTGATCGTATGGGACAGGCTACGAGGGAGACCCAGTACTTC.

Regarding this clonotype: The junction departs from germline at one end; a sequencing error may be responsible. V and J are TRBV15 and TRBJ1-2, with D tentatively TRBD1 (5 bases). The length of the CDR3 is 12 residues. CDR1 LNHNV and CDR2 YYDKDF come from the germline V gene (reference sequence). CDR3 sequence (DNA): TGTGCCACCAGCAGGGACACCTATGGCTACATCTTC. It is translated as CATSRDTYGYIF.

This clonotype has only a few counts. This chain uses TRBV19 with TRBJ2-7; TRBD2 aligns across 8 bases. The CDR3 covers 15 residues. Unmatched junction bases numbered 5, after V lost 1 base and J lost 3 bases. The germline V gene encodes CDR1 LNHDA and CDR2 SQIVND (reference sequence). The chain's CDR3 is CASSIAGGDYYEQYF. The CDR3 DNA follows: TGTGCCAGTAGTATAGCCGGGGGGGACTACTACGAGCAGTACTTC. Full variable domain (missing parts from reference TRBV19 and TRBJ2-7): DGGITQSPKYLFRKEGQNVTLSCEQNLNHDAMYWYRQDPGQGLRLIYYSQIVNDFQKGDIAEGYSVSREKKESFPLTVTSAQKNPTAFYLCASSIAGGDYYEQYFGPGTRLTVT.

The V and J genes are TRBV6-2 or TRBV6-3 and TRBJ2-7, with D hard to call. The CDR3 is 14 amino acids. With 0 bases removed from V and 1 base from J, the gap between germline ends came to 7 bases. The germline gives CDR1 MNHEY, CDR2 SVGEGT. The CDR3 loop reads CASSYSARSYEQYF. DNA for the CDR3: TGTGCCAGCAGTTACTCTGCCCGGTCCTACGAGCAGTACTTC.

The chain couples TRBV5-6 to TRBJ1-2; D might be TRBD1 (6 bases). The CDR3 spans 14 residues. Per the germline V gene, CDR1 is SGHDT and CDR2 is YYEEEE. With 0 bases removed from V and 5 bases from J, the gap between germline ends came to 11 bases. CDR3 amino acids: CASSLGTARYGYTF. The CDR3 bases are TGTGCCAGCAGCTTGGGGACAGCGAGGTATGGCTACACCTTC.

The table lists this clonotype with a few counts. This chain links TRBV6-1 with TRBJ1-1; D may be TRBD1 (5 bases). The CDR3 totals 14 residues. Trimming stripped 6 bases from V and 2 bases from J, with 13 bases between. Germline assignment: CDR1 MNHNS and CDR2 SASEGT. CDR3 nucleotide sequence: TGTGCCAGCAGGAACAGGCGAGCAAACACTGAAGCTTTCTTT. Encoded protein: CASRNRRANTEAFF.

The gene calls are TRBV28 and TRBJ2-7, with TRBD2 matching 11 bases. Losses at the gene ends were 2 bases for V and 7 bases for J; bases not matched to a gene: 10. CDR3 length equals 16 residues. Germline CDR1 reads MDHEN; CDR2 reads SYDVKM. The CDR3 is CASSLVLPSGRSEQYF. In nucleotides, the CDR3 is TGTGCCAGCAGTTTAGTTCTTCCTAGCGGGAGGAGTGAGCAGTACTTC.

This clonotype came up a few times. V is TRBV6-1 and J is TRBJ1-2, with a possible D match to TRBD1 (6 bases). The length of the CDR3 is 13 residues. V lost 10 bases and J lost 1, with 13 bases in between. CDR1 and CDR2 from the germline V gene are MNHNS and SASEGT. CDR3 in amino acids: CATSRDINYGYTF. The CDR3 coding sequence is TGTGCCACCTCCAGGGACATTAACTATGGCTACACCTTC.

The chain recombines TRBV28 with TRBJ1-2; a weak D match, TRBD1 (6 bases). The CDR3 has 13 residues. V lost 9 bases, J lost 5 bases, and 16 bases lay in between. Per germline, CDR1 MDHEN and CDR2 SYDVKM. In DNA, the CDR3 is TGTGCCAGTCTCCGGGGGCCCATTTATGGCTACACCTTC. Its translation is CASLRGPIYGYTF.

The chain combines TRBV5-4 with TRBJ2-5, with 13 bases aligning to TRBD2. The ends lost 2 bases at V and 4 bases at J; junction bases unmatched: 5. This CDR3 spans 16 amino acids. Germline V gives CDR1 SGHNT, CDR2 YYREEE (reference sequence). Written as DNA, the CDR3 is TGTGCCAGCAGCTTCGGACTAGCGGGAGTTGTAGAGACCCAGTACTTC. Translation gives CASSFGLAGVVETQYF.

This clonotype was seen more than once but under ten times. The chain has TRBV10-3 and TRBJ2-5, with TRBD2 matching over 7 bases. CDR1 is ENHRY, CDR2 SYGVKD, per germline. This CDR3 region has 16 residues. V lost 0 bases and J lost 5; bases outside the gene matches: 9. The CDR3 bases are TGTGCCATCAGTGAGTCTGGCGCCGTGGGAGGGGAGACCCAGTACTTC. It specifies CAISESGAVGGETQYF.

J is TRBJ2-3 and V is TRBV6-1; 7 bases agree with TRBD2. CDR1 MNHNS and CDR2 SASEGT come from the germline V gene. The CDR3 contains 16 residues. With 5 bases clipped from V and 7 bases from J, the junction kept 15 bases outside the gene matches. Written as DNA, the CDR3 is TGTGCCAGCAGTACCAGGGAGGGAAGGTCGTCATATACGCAGTATTTT. This gives the protein CASSTREGRSSYTQYF.

The CDR3 bases are TGTGCCAGCTCACCGACGACAGGGGAAGAGACCCAGTACTTC. Translation: CASSPTTGEETQYF. The rearrangement joins TRBV18 to TRBJ2-5; 8 bases are shared with TRBD1. The germline V gene has CDR1 KGHSH and CDR2 LQKENI. This CDR3 region has 14 residues. The trim removed 3 bases at V and 3 bases at J, leaving 3 bases unmatched.

Only a few counts were recorded for this clonotype. The chain uses TRBV6-1 and TRBJ1-5; TRBD1 matches 7 bases. This CDR3 region has 15 residues. Germline trimming cut 5 bases from V and 6 bases from J; bases unmatched to any gene: 10. Germline CDR1 is MNHNS and CDR2 is SASEGT. The CDR3 DNA sequence: TGTGCCAGCAGTATTTACAGGGGAGTTGGTCAGCCCCAGCATTTT. This codes for CASSIYRGVGQPQHF.